One sample yielded the 31 T cell receptor beta chains listed below, sequenced in a study of blood T cell repertoires in COVID-19 (dated by TCRdb to about 2020). The protocol used for the library was the immunoSEQ multiplex PCR assay. The immuneACCESS repertoire file appears here via TCRdb, limited to in-frame rearrangements. These files lack a portion of the clones; in checked studies, under half of the deficit traces to unresolved V genes, and the cause of the others is not known. This sample is represented by some 87,000 clones; about nine tenths of them were singletons. The ten biggest clones cover roughly 3.5% of the sample. Sequenced: peripheral blood. Receptor source: a woman in her seventies with acute or convalescent COVID-19.

The chain joins TRBV28 to TRBJ2-5, with TRBD2 matching over 11 bases. Germline loops: CDR1 MDHEN, CDR2 SYDVKM. Unmatched junction bases numbered 7, after V lost 5 bases and J lost 2 bases. The CDR3 length is 16 residues. The CDR3 nucleotides read TGTGCCAGCAGTCCTAGCGGGGGGAGATTACAAGAGACCCAGTACTTC. It yields the protein CASSPSGGRLQETQYF.

The count of this clone is one. V and J are TRBV6-6 and TRBJ1-5; no definite D call. CDR1 and CDR2 (germline): MNHNY, SVGAGI (reference sequence). The CDR3 covers 16 residues. With 0 bases removed from V and 4 bases from J, the gap between germline ends came to 13 bases. CDR3 coding DNA: TGTGCCAGCAGTTACTCCGGACGCGGGGAAAATCAGCCCCAGCATTTT. Its protein product is CASSYSGRGENQPQHF.

This chain joins TRBV7-2 and TRBJ2-2; possible D gene TRBD1, 6 bases. Trimming took off 6 bases at V and 3 bases at J, with 11 bases between the two ends. CDR1 is SGHTA, CDR2 FQGNSA, per germline. This CDR3 comprises 14 residues. CDR3 bases: TGTGCCAGCAGGGGCCAGGGGTACACCGGGGAGCTGTTTTTT. Protein: CASRGQGYTGELFF.

The gene calls are TRBV2 and TRBJ2-1, with D maybe TRBD1 (5 bases). V gave up 6 bases and J gave up 1 base, with 13 bases separating them. CDR1 is SNHLY, CDR2 FYNNEI, per germline. The CDR3 totals 15 residues. The CDR3 DNA is TGTGCCAGCAGAGATTGGGGCGGATCCTACAATGAGCAGTTCTTC. Translated: CASRDWGGSYNEQFF.

The rearrangement links TRBV19 to TRBJ1-2; D is unresolved. V was cut by 7 bases and J by 0 bases, with 15 bases left in between. Germline-derived CDR1 and CDR2 are LNHDA and SQIVND (reference sequence). This CDR3 has 15 residues. The CDR3 DNA is TGTGCCAGTAAATTATCGGACGGGGCTAACTATGGCTACACCTTC. The encoded protein is CASKLSDGANYGYTF. Drawing the rest from reference TRBV19 and TRBJ1-2, the complete variable domain is DGGITQSPKYLFRKEGQNVTLSCEQNLNHDAMYWYRQDPGQGLRLIYYSQIVNDFQKGDIAEGYSVSREKKESFPLTVTSAQKNPTAFYLCASKLSDGANYGYTFGSGTRLTVV.

The V gene is TRBV18, the J gene TRBJ2-2; D may be TRBD1 (6 bases). The CDR3 spans 14 residues. The V end was cut by 10 bases, the J end by 0 bases, with 12 bases between. CDR1 KGHSH and CDR2 LQKENI come from the germline V gene. The CDR3 loop is CAIKTGPNTGELFF. In nucleotides, the CDR3 is TGTGCCATCAAGACAGGTCCGAACACCGGGGAGCTGTTTTTT.

J is TRBJ1-2 and V is TRBV27; 9 bases line up with TRBD1. The CDR3 has 17 residues. CDR1 MNHEY and CDR2 SMNVEV come from the germline V gene (reference sequence). After removal of 6 bases from V and 2 bases from J, the junction contained 13 bases not matched to a gene. The CDR3 DNA reads TGTGCCAGCAGCCCCGGACAGGGGAGGGTTTCAAACTATGGCTACACCTTC. As protein: CASSPGQGRVSNYGYTF.

This clone has more than one count but fewer than ten. Additional DNA sequences in this sample encode the identical CDR3. V and J are TRBV28 and TRBJ1-6; 9 positions agree with TRBD1. Per germline, CDR1 MDHEN and CDR2 SYDVKM. The CDR3 spans 15 residues. V trimming: 5 bases; J trimming: 6 bases; junction bases outside the gene matches: 5. CDR3 sequence: CASSPPGQGNSPLHF. The CDR3 DNA sequence: TGTGCCAGCAGTCCCCCGGGACAGGGTAATTCACCCCTCCACTTT. The full variable domain, its missing parts supplied by reference TRBV28 and TRBJ1-6, is DVKVTQSSRYLVKRTGEKVFLECVQDMDHENMFWYRQDPGLGLRLIYFSYDVKMKEKGDIPEGYSVSREKKERFSLILESASTNQTSMYLCASSPPGQGNSPLHFGNGTRLTVT.

This sequence joins TRBV7-2 and TRBJ2-6, with 7 bases lining up with TRBD2. V lost 5 bases, J lost 4 bases, and 11 bases stayed unmatched. Germline loops: CDR1 SGHTA, CDR2 FQGNSA. The CDR3 contains 17 residues. Here the CDR3 reads CASSLSFGGSGANVLTF. The CDR3 DNA sequence: TGTGCCAGCAGCCTCTCCTTCGGGGGGTCGGGGGCCAACGTCCTGACTTTC. Full variable domain (outside the CDR3, taken from reference TRBV7-2 and TRBJ2-6): GAGVSQSPSNKVTEKGKDVELRCDPISGHTALYWYRQSLGQGLEFLIYFQGNSAPDKSGLPSDRFSAERTGGSVSTLTIQRTQQEDSAVYLCASSLSFGGSGANVLTFGAGSRLTVL.

The chain has TRBV28 and TRBJ1-1; no reliable D call. CDR1 and CDR2 (germline): MDHEN, SYDVKM. The ends were cut back, 9 bases at V and 0 bases at J, with 8 bases in the middle. The CDR3 covers 12 residues. The CDR3 nucleotides are TGTGCCAGTACTAGGGTGAACACTGAAGCTTTCTTT. Protein sequence: CASTRVNTEAFF. The whole variable domain, filled in from reference TRBV28 and TRBJ1-1, reads DVKVTQSSRYLVKRTGEKVFLECVQDMDHENMFWYRQDPGLGLRLIYFSYDVKMKEKGDIPEGYSVSREKKERFSLILESASTNQTSMYLCASTRVNTEAFFGQGTRLTVV.

The rearrangement joins TRBV6-5 to TRBJ2-7; TRBD1 aligns across 7 bases. Germline V gives CDR1 MNHEY, CDR2 SVGAGI. The V gene end was trimmed by 4 bases and the J gene end by 7 bases; junction bases not matched to a gene: 10. This CDR3 contains 14 residues. The CDR3 sequence: CASSWDRDFGEQYV. CDR3 nucleotide sequence: TGTGCCAGCAGTTGGGACAGAGACTTTGGGGAGCAGTACGTC.

The rearrangement links TRBV2 to TRBJ2-7; the D is unclear. In germline, CDR1 is SNHLY, CDR2 FYNNEI. The CDR3 totals 11 residues. Trimming cost V 6 bases and J 3 bases, with 6 bases left between them. CDR3 in amino acids: CASSPIYEQYF. The DNA of the CDR3 is TGTGCCAGCAGCCCCATCTACGAGCAGTACTTC.

The rearrangement uses TRBV3-1 (or the pseudogene TRBV3-2) and TRBJ2-7; 8 positions agree with TRBD2. J was trimmed by 0 bases and V by 0 bases; bases with no gene match: 7. CDR3 length equals 17 residues. Germline lookup yields CDR1 LGHDT and CDR2 YNNKEL (reference sequence). The CDR3 region has the DNA TGTGCCAGCAGCCAAGACGCGGGGGGAGGACGCTCCTACGAGCAGTACTTC. This gives the protein CASSQDAGGGRSYEQYF.

The chain has TRBV5-1 and TRBJ2-5; 7 bases agree with TRBD1. In germline, CDR1 is SGHRS, CDR2 YFSETQ. With 4 bases clipped from V and 1 base from J, the junction kept 4 bases outside the gene matches. The CDR3 loop spans 14 amino acids. For the CDR3, the DNA is TGCGCCAGCAGCCAAGGGACAGTCCAAGAGACCCAGTACTTC. This encodes CASSQGTVQETQYF.

The chain is built from TRBV4-1 and TRBJ2-5; D may be TRBD2 (5 bases). From germline, CDR1 is MGHRA and CDR2 YSYEKL. Trimming took off 4 bases at V and 4 bases at J, with 22 bases between the two ends. This CDR3 comprises 17 residues. CDR3 sequence reads: CASSRLMGSWSVETQYF. DNA for the CDR3: TGCGCCAGCAGCCGATTAATGGGGAGCTGGAGCGTAGAGACCCAGTACTTC.

The rearrangement links TRBV27 to TRBJ2-6, with D perhaps TRBD1 (5 bases). In germline, CDR1 is MNHEY, CDR2 SMNVEV (reference sequence). V was pared by 6 bases and J by 0 bases, with 9 bases between. The CDR3 extends over 15 amino acids. The CDR3 bases are TGTGCCAGCAGCCCAGGGTCCTCTGGGGCCAACGTCCTGACTTTC. Translating it yields CASSPGSSGANVLTF. The whole variable domain, remainder taken from reference TRBV27 and TRBJ2-6, is EAQVTQNPRYLITVTGKKLTVTCSQNMNHEYMSWYRQDPGLGLRQIYYSMNVEVTDKGDVPEGYKVSRKEKRNFPLILESPSPNQTSLYFCASSPGSSGANVLTFGAGSRLTVL.

As to this clone: The CDR3 end shows no conserved phenylalanine or tryptophan, and so a read error is likely. The rearrangement joins TRBV5-8 to TRBJ1-2; 7 nucleotides line up with TRBD1. The CDR3 is 15 amino acids. The junction had 13 bases not matched to a gene; V was cut back by 4 bases and J by 7 bases. The germline V gene encodes CDR1 SGHTS and CDR2 YDEGEE. CDR3 loop: CASSVSGDRASGYTL. The CDR3 coding sequence is TGTGCCAGCAGCGTGTCAGGAGACAGGGCTAGTGGCTACACCCTC.

The chain couples TRBV19 to TRBJ1-5; D may be TRBD1 (5 bases). Germline V CDR1 and CDR2: LNHDA, SQIVND (reference sequence). Trimming cost V 8 bases and J 7 bases, with 21 bases left between them. The CDR3 covers 15 residues. CDR3 nucleotide sequence: TGTGCCAGTTCCGCCCAGAAAGGGGTTTTGCAGCCCCAGCATTTT. Amino acid sequence: CASSAQKGVLQPQHF.

The chain employs TRBV5-4 and TRBJ2-5; TRBD2 matches 13 bases. There are 18 residues in the CDR3. The V and J ends lost 3 bases and 5 bases, in that order; junction bases with no gene match: 13. Germline V lookup: CDR1 SGHNT, CDR2 YYREEE (reference sequence). The CDR3 DNA is TGTGCCAGCAGCTCTACACTAGCGGGGGGGCCGTCACGGGAGACCCAGTACTTC. Protein sequence: CASSSTLAGGPSRETQYF.

Only one count was recorded for this clone. CDR3 sequence: CASSLALGGRNSPLHF. The CDR3 DNA reads as TGTGCCAGCAGCTTGGCCTTGGGGGGGCGGAATTCACCCCTCCACTTT. The gene calls are TRBV5-4 and TRBJ1-6; possible D gene TRBD1, 6 bases. V was shortened by 0 bases and J by 7 bases, with 14 bases between the two germline ends. The CDR3 spans 16 residues. Germline V gene sequence: CDR1 SGHNT, CDR2 YYREEE (reference sequence).

The chain recombines TRBV14 with TRBJ2-3; 12 bases align to TRBD2. The CDR3 is 17 amino acids. V shed 2 bases and J 3 bases; nucleotides not matched to a gene: 6. Germline V lookup: CDR1 SGHDN, CDR2 FVKESK. The CDR3 DNA reads TGTGCCAGCAGCCAACGACCTAGCGGGGGGGAAACAGATACGCAGTATTTT. It encodes CASSQRPSGGETDTQYF.

The chain combines TRBV19 with TRBJ1-6; no reliable D call. Trimming pared 3 bases from V and 9 bases from J, leaving 15 bases between. Germline values: CDR1 LNHDA, CDR2 SQIVND (reference sequence). The CDR3 totals 15 residues. CDR3 nucleotides: TGTGCCAGTAGTATTAACTCCATTTACGGTTCACCCCTCCACTTT. It codes for CASSINSIYGSPLHF.

The chain employs TRBV19 and TRBJ2-2, with TRBD1 matching over 7 bases. J was trimmed by 3 bases and V by 4 bases; bases with no gene match: 2. Germline lookup yields CDR1 LNHDA and CDR2 SQIVND (reference sequence). This CDR3 spans 14 amino acids. The CDR3 loop is CASSRQGDTGELFF. DNA for the CDR3: TGTGCCAGTAGTAGACAGGGAGACACCGGGGAGCTGTTTTTT.

The V call is TRBV19, the J call TRBJ2-3; TRBD1 might be the D (5 bases). The ends were cut back, 3 bases at V and 2 bases at J, with 12 bases in the middle. Germline lookup yields CDR1 LNHDA and CDR2 SQIVND (reference sequence). The CDR3 is 15 residues long. CDR3 sequence reads: CASSMSRTLTDTQYF. Here the CDR3 DNA reads TGTGCCAGTAGTATGAGCCGGACACTCACAGATACGCAGTATTTT.

The chain recombines TRBV27 with TRBJ1-6; D possibly corresponds to TRBD1 (6 bases). CDR3 length equals 20 residues. CDR1 and CDR2 (germline): MNHEY, SMNVEV (reference sequence). The V gene lost 1 base and the J gene lost 1 base, with 20 bases spanning the gap. The CDR3: CASSLLGVGGASSYNSPLHF. Here the CDR3 DNA reads TGTGCCAGCAGTTTATTGGGTGTGGGGGGGGCGAGTTCCTATAATTCACCCCTCCACTTT.

The CDR3 region is CASSAYGEQYV. For the CDR3, the DNA is TGTGCCAGCAGTGCCTACGGCGAGCAGTACGTC. The chain has TRBV2 and TRBJ2-7; D is undetermined. The CDR3 has 11 residues. The germline gives CDR1 SNHLY, CDR2 FYNNEI. V gave up 4 bases and J gave up 6 bases, with 7 bases separating them.

The V call is TRBV29-1, the J call TRBJ2-1; 10 bases agree with TRBD1. Germline CDR1 SQVTM, CDR2 ANQGSEA. There are 15 residues in the CDR3. Trimming took 4 bases from V and 4 from J; bases not matched to a gene: 7. The chain's CDR3 is CSVGYGQGGYNEQFF. The CDR3 coding sequence is TGCAGCGTTGGTTATGGACAGGGGGGGTACAATGAGCAGTTCTTC.

The chain combines TRBV19 with TRBJ1-2; D is perhaps TRBD1 (5 bases). Germline lookup yields CDR1 LNHDA and CDR2 SQIVND (reference sequence). The CDR3 totals 18 residues. The V end lost 8 bases, the J end lost 4 bases, and 29 bases lay between the germline ends. The CDR3 spells CASGQVFLTPDQRYGYTF. The CDR3 region has the DNA TGTGCCAGTGGACAAGTTTTCCTTACCCCGGACCAGCGCTATGGCTACACCTTC.

The CDR3 bases are TGTGCCAGCAGCCCGGGACACGCTAACTATGGCTACACCTTC. Translated: CASSPGHANYGYTF. The V and J genes are TRBV13 and TRBJ1-2; weak D call: TRBD1 (6 bases). CDR1 is PRHDT and CDR2 is FYEKMQ in the germline V gene (reference sequence). The V gene lost 5 bases and the J gene lost 0 bases, with 10 bases spanning the gap. The CDR3 loop spans 14 amino acids.

The count of this clone is one. This chain links TRBV15 with TRBJ2-5; 7 positions agree with TRBD1. Germline CDR1 LNHNV, CDR2 YYDKDF (reference sequence). V was clipped by 8 bases and J by 2 bases; unmatched bases: 5. The CDR3 is 13 amino acids. The CDR3 coding sequence is TGTGCCACCCGAGACAGGGTACAAGAGACCCAGTACTTC. Its protein product is CATRDRVQETQYF.

J is TRBJ2-7 and V is TRBV19, with 7 bases identical to TRBD2. This CDR3 comprises 13 residues. Germline-derived CDR1 and CDR2 are LNHDA and SQIVND (reference sequence). V was clipped by 3 bases and J by 1 base; unmatched bases: 0. This CDR3 is CASSIGGSYEQYF. As DNA, the CDR3 is TGTGCCAGTAGTATCGGGGGGTCCTACGAGCAGTACTTC.